This T cell receptor (beta chain) was found in a study of PD-1 blockade in classical Hodgkin lymphoma. Patients all relapsed after autologous stem cell transplantation, and there was variation in brentuximab vedotin exposure. Sequencing used immunoSEQ multiplex PCR; TCRdb keeps in-frame clones, though not all of them. The top ten clones hold around a quarter of a sample with under 15,000 clones, 65% to 85% of them seen once. Germline loops: CDR1 LGHNA, CDR2 YSLEER. V dropped 0 bases and J dropped 0 bases, with 9 bases sitting between them. This CDR3 region has 16 residues. This clone was detected a few times. Its target is not known. Regarding the study as a whole: In CD4+ cells, TCR diversity went up significantly by C4D1, but in CD8+ cells it did not. Baseline diversity was lower in partial responders and progressors than complete responders. Whatever underlies the repertoire differences (possibly disease activity or prior therapy) remains undefined.

The material sequenced was peripheral blood mononuclear cells (PBMCs), taken at baseline. This clonotype originated in a human donor with classical Hodgkin lymphoma. The rearrangement uses TRBV4-3 and TRBJ1-3, with unresolved D. CDR3 coding DNA: TGCGCCAGCAGCCAAGATCCGGCAGCCTCTGGAAACACCATATATTTT. The encoded protein is CASSQDPAASGNTIYF.